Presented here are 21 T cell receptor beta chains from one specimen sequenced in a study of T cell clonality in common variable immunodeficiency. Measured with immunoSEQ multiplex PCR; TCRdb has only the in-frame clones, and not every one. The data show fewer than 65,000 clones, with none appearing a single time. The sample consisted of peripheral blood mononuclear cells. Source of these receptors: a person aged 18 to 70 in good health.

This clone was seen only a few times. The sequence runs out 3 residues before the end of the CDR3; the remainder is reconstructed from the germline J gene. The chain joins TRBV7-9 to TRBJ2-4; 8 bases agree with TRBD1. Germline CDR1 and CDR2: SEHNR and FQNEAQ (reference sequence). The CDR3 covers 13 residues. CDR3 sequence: CASSSGQGIDQYF. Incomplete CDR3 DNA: TGTGCCAGCAGCTCTGGACAGGGTATTGAT.

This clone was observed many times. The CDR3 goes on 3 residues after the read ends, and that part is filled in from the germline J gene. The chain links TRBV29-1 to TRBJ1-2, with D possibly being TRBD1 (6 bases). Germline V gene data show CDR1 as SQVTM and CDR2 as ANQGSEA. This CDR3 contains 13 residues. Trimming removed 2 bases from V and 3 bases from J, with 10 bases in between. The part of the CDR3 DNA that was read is TGCAGCGTTGAAATAAACAGGGACTATGGC. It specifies CSVEINRDYG. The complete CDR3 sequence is CSVEINRDYGYTF.

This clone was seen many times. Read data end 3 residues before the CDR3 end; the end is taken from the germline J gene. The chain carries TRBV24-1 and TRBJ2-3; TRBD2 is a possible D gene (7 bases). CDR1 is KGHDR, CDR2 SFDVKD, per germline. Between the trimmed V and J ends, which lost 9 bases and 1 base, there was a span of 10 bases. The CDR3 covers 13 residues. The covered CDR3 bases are TGTGCCACCCAAGGGGGGGGCACAGATACG. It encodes CATQGGGTDT. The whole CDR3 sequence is CATQGGGTDTQYF.

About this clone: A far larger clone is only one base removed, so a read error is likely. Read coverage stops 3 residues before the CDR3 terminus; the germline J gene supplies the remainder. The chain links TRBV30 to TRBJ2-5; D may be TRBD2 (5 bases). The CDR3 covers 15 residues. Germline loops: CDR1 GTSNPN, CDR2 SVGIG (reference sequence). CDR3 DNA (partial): TGTGGCTGGAGTGTCCCCCACGGGGTCCAAGAGACC. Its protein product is CGWSVPHGVQET. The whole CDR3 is CGWSVPHGVQETQYF.

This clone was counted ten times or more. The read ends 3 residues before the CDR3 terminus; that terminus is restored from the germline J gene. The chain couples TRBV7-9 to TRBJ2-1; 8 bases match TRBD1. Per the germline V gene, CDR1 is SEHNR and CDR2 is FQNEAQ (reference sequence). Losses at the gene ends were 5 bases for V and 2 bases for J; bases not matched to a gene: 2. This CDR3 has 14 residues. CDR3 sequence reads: CASSLTGAYNEQFF. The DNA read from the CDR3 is TGTGCCAGCAGCCTGACAGGGGCCTACAATGAG.

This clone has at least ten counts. The DNA read from the CDR3 is TGTGCCAGCAGTTTAGCGATTAGCGGAAATTACAATGAG. Residues: CASSLAISGNYNE. The entire CDR3 is CASSLAISGNYNEQFF. The J gene is TRBJ2-1, the V gene TRBV12-3 or TRBV12-4, with D perhaps matching TRBD2 (6 bases). Sequencing ends 3 residues short of the CDR3 end; the germline J gene provides the rest. This CDR3 is 16 amino acids long. The ends were cut back, 0 bases at V and 4 bases at J, with 13 bases in the middle.

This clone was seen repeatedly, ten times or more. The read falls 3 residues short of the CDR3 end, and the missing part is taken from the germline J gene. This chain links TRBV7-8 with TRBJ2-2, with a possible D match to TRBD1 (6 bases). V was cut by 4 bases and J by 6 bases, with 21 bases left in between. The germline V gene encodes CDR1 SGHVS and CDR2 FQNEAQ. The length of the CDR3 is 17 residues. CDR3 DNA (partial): TGTGCCAGCAGCTCACAACGGGCGACAGGCGGGCCCGGGGAG. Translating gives CASSSQRATGGPGE. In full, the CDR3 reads CASSSQRATGGPGELFF.

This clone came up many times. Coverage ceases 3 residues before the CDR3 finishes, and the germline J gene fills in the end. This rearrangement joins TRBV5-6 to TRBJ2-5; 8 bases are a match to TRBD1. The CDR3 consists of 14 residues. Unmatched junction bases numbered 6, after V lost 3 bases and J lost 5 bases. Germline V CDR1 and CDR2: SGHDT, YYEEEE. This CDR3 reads CASSSFRGRETQYF. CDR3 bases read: TGTGCCAGCAGCTCCTTCAGGGGGCGGGAGACC.

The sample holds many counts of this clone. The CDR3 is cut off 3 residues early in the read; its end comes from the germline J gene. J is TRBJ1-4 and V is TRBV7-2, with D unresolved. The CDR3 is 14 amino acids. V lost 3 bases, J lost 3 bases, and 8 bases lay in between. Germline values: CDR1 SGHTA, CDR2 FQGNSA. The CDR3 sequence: CASSLSRSNEKLFF. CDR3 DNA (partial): TGTGCCAGCAGCTTGAGTAGATCTAATGAAAAA.

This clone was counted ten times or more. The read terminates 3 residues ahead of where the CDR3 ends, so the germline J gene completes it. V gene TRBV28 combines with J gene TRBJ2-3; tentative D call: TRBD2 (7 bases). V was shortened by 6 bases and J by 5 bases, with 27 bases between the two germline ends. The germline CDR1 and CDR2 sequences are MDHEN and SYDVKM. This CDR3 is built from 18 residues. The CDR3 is CASSFGVIGGGLGDTQYF. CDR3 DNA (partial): TGTGCCAGCAGCTTTGGGGTAATTGGGGGGGGCTTAGGAGATACG.

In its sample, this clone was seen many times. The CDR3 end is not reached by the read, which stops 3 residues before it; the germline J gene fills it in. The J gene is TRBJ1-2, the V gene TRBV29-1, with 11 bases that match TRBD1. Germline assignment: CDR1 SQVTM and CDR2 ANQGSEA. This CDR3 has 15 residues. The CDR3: CSVGENGQGAGGYTF. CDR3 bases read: TGCAGCGTTGGGGAAAATGGACAGGGGGCAGGAGGC.

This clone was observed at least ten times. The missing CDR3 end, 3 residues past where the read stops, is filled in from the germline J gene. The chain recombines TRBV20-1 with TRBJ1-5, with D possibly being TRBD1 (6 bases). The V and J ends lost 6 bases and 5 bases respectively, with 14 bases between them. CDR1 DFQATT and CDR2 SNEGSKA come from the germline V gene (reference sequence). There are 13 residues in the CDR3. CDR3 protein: CSARSDRDQPQHF. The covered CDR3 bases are TGCAGTGCCCGCTCGGACAGAGATCAGCCC.

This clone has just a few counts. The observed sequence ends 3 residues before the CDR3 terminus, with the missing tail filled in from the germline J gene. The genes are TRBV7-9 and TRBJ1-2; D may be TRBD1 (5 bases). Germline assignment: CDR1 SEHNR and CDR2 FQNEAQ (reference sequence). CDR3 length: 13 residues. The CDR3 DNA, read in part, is TGTGCCAGCAGCTTACGGTCCCCGGGGGAC. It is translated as CASSLRSPGD. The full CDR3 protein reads CASSLRSPGDYTF. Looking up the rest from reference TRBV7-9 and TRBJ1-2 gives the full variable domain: DTGVSQNPRHKITKRGQNVTFRCDPISEHNRLYWYRQTLGQGPEFLTYFQNEAQLEKSRLLSDRFSAERPKGSFSTLEIQRTEQGDSAMYLCASSLRSPGDYTFGSGTRLTVV.

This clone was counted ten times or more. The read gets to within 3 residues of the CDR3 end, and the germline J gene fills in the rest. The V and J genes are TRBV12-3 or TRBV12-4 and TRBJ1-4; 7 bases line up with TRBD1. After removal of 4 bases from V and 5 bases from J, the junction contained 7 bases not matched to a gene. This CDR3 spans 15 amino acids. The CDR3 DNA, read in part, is TGTGCCAGCAGTTCTACGACAGGGTCCAATGAAAAA. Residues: CASSSTTGSNEK. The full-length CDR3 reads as CASSSTTGSNEKLFF.

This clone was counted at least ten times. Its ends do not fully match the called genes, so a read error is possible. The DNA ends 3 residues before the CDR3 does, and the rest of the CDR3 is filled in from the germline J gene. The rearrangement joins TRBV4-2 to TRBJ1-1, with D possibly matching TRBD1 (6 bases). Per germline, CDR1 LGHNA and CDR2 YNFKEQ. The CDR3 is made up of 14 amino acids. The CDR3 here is CASSQSSGVTEAFF. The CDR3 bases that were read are TGCGCCAGCAGCCAAAGTTCAGGGGTGACTGAA.

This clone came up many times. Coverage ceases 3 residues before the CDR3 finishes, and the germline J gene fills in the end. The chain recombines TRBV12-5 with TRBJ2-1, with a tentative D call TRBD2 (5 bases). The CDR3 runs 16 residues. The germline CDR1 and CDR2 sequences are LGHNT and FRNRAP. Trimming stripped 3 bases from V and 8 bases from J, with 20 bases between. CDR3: CASGLLLAAAVDEQFF. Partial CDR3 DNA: TGTGCTAGTGGTTTACTCCTCGCGGCAGCGGTCGATGAG.

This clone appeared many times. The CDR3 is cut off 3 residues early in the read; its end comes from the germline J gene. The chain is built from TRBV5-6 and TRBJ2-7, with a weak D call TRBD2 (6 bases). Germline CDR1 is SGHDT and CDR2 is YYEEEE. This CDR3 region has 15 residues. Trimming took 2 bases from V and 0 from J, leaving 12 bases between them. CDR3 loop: CASSFRDSGSYEQYF. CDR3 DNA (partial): TGTGCCAGCAGCTTCAGGGACTCCGGCTCCTACGAG.

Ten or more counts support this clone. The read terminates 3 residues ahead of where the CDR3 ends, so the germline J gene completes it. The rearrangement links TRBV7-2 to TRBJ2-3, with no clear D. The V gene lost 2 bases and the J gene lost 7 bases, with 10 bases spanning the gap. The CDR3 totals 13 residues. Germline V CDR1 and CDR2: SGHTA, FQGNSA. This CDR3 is CASSLTAGYTQYF. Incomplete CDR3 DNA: TGTGCCAGCAGCTTAACAGCTGGTTATACG. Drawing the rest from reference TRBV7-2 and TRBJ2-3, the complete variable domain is GAGVSQSPSNKVTEKGKDVELRCDPISGHTALYWYRQSLGQGLEFLIYFQGNSAPDKSGLPSDRFSAERTGGSVSTLTIQRTQQEDSAVYLCASSLTAGYTQYFGPGTRLTVL.

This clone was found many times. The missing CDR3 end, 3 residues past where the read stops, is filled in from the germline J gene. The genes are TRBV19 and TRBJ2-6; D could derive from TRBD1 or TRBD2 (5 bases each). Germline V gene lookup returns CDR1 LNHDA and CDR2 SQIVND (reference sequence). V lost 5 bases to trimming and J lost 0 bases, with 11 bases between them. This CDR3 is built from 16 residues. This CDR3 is CASSLRGASGANVLTF. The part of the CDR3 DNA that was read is TGTGCCAGTAGTCTCAGAGGGGCCTCTGGGGCCAACGTC.

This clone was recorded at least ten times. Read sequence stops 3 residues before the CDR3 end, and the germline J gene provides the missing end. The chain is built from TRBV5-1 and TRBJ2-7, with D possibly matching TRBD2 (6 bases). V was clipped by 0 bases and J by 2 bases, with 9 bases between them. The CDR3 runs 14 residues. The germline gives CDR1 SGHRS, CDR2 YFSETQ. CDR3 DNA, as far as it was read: TGCGCCAGCAGCTTGGAAGCTAGCGCCTACGAG. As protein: CASSLEASAYE. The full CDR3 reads CASSLEASAYEQYF.

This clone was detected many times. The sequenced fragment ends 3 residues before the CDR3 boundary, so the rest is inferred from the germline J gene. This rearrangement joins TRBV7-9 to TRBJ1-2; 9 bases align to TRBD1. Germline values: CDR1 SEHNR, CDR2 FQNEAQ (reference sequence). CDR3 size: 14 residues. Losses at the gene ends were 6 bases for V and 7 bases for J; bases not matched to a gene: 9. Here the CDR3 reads CASSPGQGLFGYTF. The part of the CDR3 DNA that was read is TGTGCCAGCAGTCCTGGACAGGGGCTTTTTGGC.